Only a few counts were recorded for the clone carrying this T cell receptor (beta chain). Its target is not known. It was with a sample-barcoded 5' primer and a J-beta primer mix that a second PCR of about 6 to 12 cycles was run. TCRdb reprocessed the 5' RACE reads with MiXCR, giving one entry per CDR3 protein. The sample shows around 940,000 distinct CDR3 sequences, just over 50% of them seen only once. This specimen belongs to a study of blood T cells in healthy people across ages. Study-level results: Because sorting was not performed, PBMCs prevented conclusive naive versus antigen-experienced comparison. Roughly linear age-related decline in beta diversity appeared, significant by age 40.

Germline loops: CDR1 MDHEN, CDR2 SYDVKM. The V end lost 8 bases, the J end lost 4 bases, and 12 bases lay between the germline ends. The CDR3 length is 13 residues. The sample, approximately 10 milliliters of peripheral blood, was drawn from each donor. The sequencing sample was made of blood. The J gene is TRBJ2-1, the V gene TRBV28; D is possibly TRBD1 (5 bases). The sequence was obtained from a woman in her sixties in good health. The CDR3 region has the DNA TGTGCCAGCCATGATTACAGGTACAATGAGCAGTTCTTC. Its translation is CASHDYRYNEQFF.